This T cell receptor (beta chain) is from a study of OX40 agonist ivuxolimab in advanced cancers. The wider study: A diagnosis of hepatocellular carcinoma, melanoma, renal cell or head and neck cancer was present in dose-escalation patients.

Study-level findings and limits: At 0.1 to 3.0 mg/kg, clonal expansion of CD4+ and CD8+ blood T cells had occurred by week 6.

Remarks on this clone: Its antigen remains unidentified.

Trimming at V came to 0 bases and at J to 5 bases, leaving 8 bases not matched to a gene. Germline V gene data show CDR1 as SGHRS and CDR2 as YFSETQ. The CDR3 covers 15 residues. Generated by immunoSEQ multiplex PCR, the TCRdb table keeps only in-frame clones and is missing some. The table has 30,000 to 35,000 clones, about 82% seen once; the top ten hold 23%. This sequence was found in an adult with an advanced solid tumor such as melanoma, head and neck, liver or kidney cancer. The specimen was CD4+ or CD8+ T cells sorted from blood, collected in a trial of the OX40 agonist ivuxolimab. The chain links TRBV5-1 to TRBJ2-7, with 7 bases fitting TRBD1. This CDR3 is CASSLGQGVRDEQYF. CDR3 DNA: TGCGCCAGCAGCTTGGGACAGGGCGTGAGGGACGAGCAGTACTTC.